A single sample gave rise to the 7 T cell receptor beta chains below, sequenced in a study of beta chain features in type 1 diabetes. Every isolated RNA sample was fully reverse transcribed, so sequencing captured expressed TCRB transcripts. Repertoires were generated with immunoSEQ multiplex PCR, while TCRdb's copy carries only in-frame clones and drops some. The sample consists of around 25,000 clones, roughly two thirds of them appearing once. Whole-study findings and limits: In all four CD4+ subsets, TCRB CDR3 length was significantly, moderately reduced in type 1 diabetes.

These receptors have no identified antigens. Sample: Tregs from blood. These receptors all stem from a man between 18 and 35 years old with type 1 diabetes.

The chain uses TRBV4-1 and TRBJ1-2; D uncertain. Per germline, CDR1 MGHRA and CDR2 YSYEKL. V gave up 4 bases and J gave up 4 bases, with 7 bases separating them. The CDR3 runs to 12 residues. This CDR3 is CASSPGSYGYTF. DNA of the CDR3: TGCGCCAGCAGCCCTGGGAGCTATGGCTACACCTTC.

The rearrangement uses TRBV10-3 and TRBJ2-1, with D unclear. V was pared by 8 bases and J by 1 base, with 9 bases between. The germline gives CDR1 ENHRY, CDR2 SYGVKD. The CDR3 loop spans 13 amino acids. Here the CDR3 DNA reads TGTGCCATCGGGTCCGGGTCCTACAATGAGCAGTTCTTC. It is translated as CAIGSGSYNEQFF.

V usage is TRBV11-1 and J usage is TRBJ1-1; no reliable D call. This CDR3 contains 13 residues. Trimming removed 5 bases at V and 3 bases at J, with 10 bases between. Germline values: CDR1 SGHAT, CDR2 FQDESV (reference sequence). The CDR3 spells CASSPDRDTEAFF. CDR3 nucleotides: TGTGCCAGCAGCCCGGATCGGGACACTGAAGCTTTCTTT. The variable domain in full, completed from reference TRBV11-1 and TRBJ1-1, reads EAEVAQSPRYKITEKSQAVAFWCDPISGHATLYWYRQILGQGPELLVQFQDESVVDDSQLPKDRFSAERLKGVDSTLKIQPAELGDSAMYLCASSPDRDTEAFFGQGTRLTVV.

The chain couples TRBV7-9 to TRBJ1-2, with 8 bases matching TRBD1. J gave up 4 bases and V 5 bases, and 15 bases lay outside the gene matches. The CDR3 sequence is 17 residues long. Germline V lookup: CDR1 SEHNR, CDR2 FQNEAQ (reference sequence). CDR3 sequence reads: CASSRTPTGEVPYGYTF. The CDR3, as DNA: TGTGCCAGCAGCCGCACCCCGACAGGGGAGGTTCCCTATGGCTACACCTTC.

This chain links TRBV7-2 with TRBJ2-5; TRBD1 matches 9 bases. The closer fit of TRBJ2-7 to the DNA end suggests the J call may be wrong. Germline V gene data show CDR1 as SGHTA and CDR2 as FQGNSA. This CDR3 spans 15 amino acids. DNA of the CDR3: TGTGCCAGCAGCCGGCCGGGACAGGGCTTCTACGAGCAGTACTTC. Translation gives CASSRPGQGFYEQYF.

V usage is TRBV29-1 and J usage is TRBJ2-7; TRBD1 agrees at 9 bases. After removal of 4 bases from V and 3 bases from J, the junction contained 4 bases not matched to a gene. This CDR3 has 13 residues. Germline CDR1 is SQVTM and CDR2 is ANQGSEA. In nucleotides, the CDR3 is TGCAGCGTTGCCGGACAGGGGATCTACGAGCAGTACTTC. This codes for CSVAGQGIYEQYF.

This clone has just a few counts. V is TRBV5-6 and J is TRBJ2-1; 11 bases line up with TRBD2. The CDR3 runs to 16 residues. CDR1 and CDR2 from the germline V gene are SGHDT and YYEEEE. V was clipped by 4 bases and J by 4 bases; unmatched bases: 7. CDR3 bases: TGTGCCAGCAGCGACTACGGGACTAGCGGATACAATGAGCAGTTCTTC. Its protein is CASSDYGTSGYNEQFF. Full variable domain (remainder filled in from reference TRBV5-6 and TRBJ2-1): DAGVTQSPTHLIKTRGQQVTLRCSPKSGHDTVSWYQQALGQGPQFIFQYYEEEERQRGNFPDRFSGHQFPNYSSELNVNALLLGDSALYLCASSDYGTSGYNEQFFGPGTRLTVL.